The 11 T cell receptor beta chains reported below all come from one sample, sequenced in a study of OX40 agonist ivuxolimab in advanced cancers. Generated by immunoSEQ multiplex PCR, the TCRdb table keeps only in-frame clones and is missing some. The repertoire has approximately 60,000 clones, around 84% of them found once; the top ten carry approximately 2%. The input for sequencing was CD4+ or CD8+ T cells sorted from blood, taken in a trial of the OX40 agonist ivuxolimab. These receptors all come from an adult with an advanced solid tumor such as melanoma, head and neck, liver or kidney cancer.

This rearrangement joins TRBV5-6 to TRBJ2-2, with TRBD2 identical over 9 bases. The V gene end was trimmed by 4 bases and the J gene end by 6 bases; junction bases not matched to a gene: 7. Germline V CDR1 and CDR2: SGHDT, YYEEEE. This CDR3 is built from 15 residues. CDR3 sequence: CASSPDGGRAGELFF. In DNA form, the CDR3 reads TGTGCCAGCAGCCCCGATGGCGGGAGGGCCGGGGAGCTGTTTTTT.

The chain employs TRBV11-3 and TRBJ2-7; D not resolved. V dropped 5 bases and J dropped 4 bases, with 21 bases sitting between them. This CDR3 is built from 16 residues. Germline assignment: CDR1 SGHNT and CDR2 YENEEA. The CDR3 DNA is TGTGCCAGCAGCGGAGATCCGGGCCAGACTCGGTACGAGCAGTACTTC. It is translated as CASSGDPGQTRYEQYF. The whole variable domain, filled in from reference TRBV11-3 and TRBJ2-7, reads EAGVVQSPRYKIIEKKQPVAFWCNPISGHNTLYWYLQNLGQGPELLIRYENEEAVDDSQLPKDRFSAERLKGVDSTLKIQPAELGDSAVYLCASSGDPGQTRYEQYFGPGTRLTVT.

V gene TRBV30 combines with J gene TRBJ1-2; TRBD1 is a possible D gene (5 bases). Germline V lookup: CDR1 GTSNPN, CDR2 SVGIG (reference sequence). The CDR3 totals 12 residues. Trimming left V 5 bases short and J 4 bases short, with 11 bases between. As DNA, the CDR3 is TGTGCCTGGGGTGGGGCCCCCTATGGCTACACCTTC. It codes for CAWGGAPYGYTF. Filled out from reference TRBV30 and TRBJ1-2, the complete variable domain reads SQTIHQWPATLVQPVGSPLSLECTVEGTSNPNLYWYRQAAGRGLQLLFYSVGIGQISSEVPQNLSASRPQDRQFILSSKKLLLSDSGFYLCAWGGAPYGYTFGSGTRLTVV.

Written as DNA, the CDR3 is TGTGCCAGCAGTGGGAATAGCAATCAGCCCCAGCATTTT. Its protein is CASSGNSNQPQHF. The chain links TRBV6-1 to TRBJ1-5; D gene unclear. This CDR3 has 13 amino acids. The germline CDR1 and CDR2 sequences are MNHNS and SASEGT. With 4 bases removed from V and 0 bases from J, the gap between germline ends came to 4 bases.

This chain links TRBV5-6 with TRBJ1-1, with D possibly matching TRBD1 (6 bases). CDR3 length: 14 amino acids. V was cut by 2 bases and J by 3 bases, with 11 bases left in between. Germline CDR1 SGHDT, CDR2 YYEEEE. CDR3 DNA: TGTGCCAGCAGCTTACCCCCAGGGGACACTGAAGCTTTCTTT. Its translation: CASSLPPGDTEAFF.

This clone was seen only a few times. This chain joins TRBV11-1 and TRBJ2-7; 9 bases are a match to TRBD1. The trim removed 5 bases at V and 3 bases at J, leaving 8 bases unmatched. The germline gives CDR1 SGHAT, CDR2 FQDESV (reference sequence). This CDR3 has 15 amino acids. This chain's CDR3 is CASSPRTGDRYEQYF. CDR3 coding DNA: TGTGCCAGCAGCCCCCGGACAGGGGACCGCTACGAGCAGTACTTC.

The chain is built from TRBV5-1 and TRBJ2-7, with TRBD2 matching 11 bases. There are 17 residues in the CDR3. Germline values: CDR1 SGHRS, CDR2 YFSETQ. Germline trimming cut 2 bases from V and 3 bases from J; bases unmatched to any gene: 10. CDR3 sequence (DNA): TGCGCCAGCAGCTTCCTAGCGGGAGGATCCACAAGCTACGAGCAGTACTTC. It yields the protein CASSFLAGGSTSYEQYF.

V usage is TRBV6-5 and J usage is TRBJ1-1; no definite D call. The CDR3 sequence is 14 residues long. The V and J ends lost 4 bases and 1 base respectively, with 10 bases between them. CDR1 is MNHEY and CDR2 is SVGAGI in the germline V gene. The CDR3 sequence: CASSFWTENTEAFF. Written as DNA, the CDR3 is TGTGCCAGCAGTTTCTGGACTGAGAACACTGAAGCTTTCTTT.

V usage is TRBV9 and J usage is TRBJ2-2; the match to TRBD2 covers 7 bases. The ends lost 2 bases at V and 5 bases at J; junction bases unmatched: 18. There are 19 residues in the CDR3. Germline CDR1 and CDR2: SGDLS and YYNGEE. DNA for the CDR3: TGTGCCAGCAGCGTCCTCGGGCTAGCGGCCCTCCTCCCAACCGGGGAGCTGTTTTTT. As protein: CASSVLGLAALLPTGELFF.

The rearrangement uses TRBV6-5 and TRBJ2-1; tentatively, D is TRBD1 (5 bases). The germline CDR1 and CDR2 sequences are MNHEY and SVGAGI. V was shortened by 8 bases and J by 4 bases, with 12 bases between the two germline ends. This CDR3 has 13 residues. CDR3 sequence reads: CASWTTEYNEQFF. CDR3 sequence (DNA): TGTGCCAGCTGGACAACGGAGTACAATGAGCAGTTCTTC.

This clone was seen a few times. This sequence joins TRBV27 and TRBJ1-1, with TRBD1 matching over 7 bases. Unmatched junction bases numbered 5, after V lost 5 bases and J lost 2 bases. This CDR3 is 14 amino acids long. Germline CDR1 reads MNHEY; CDR2 reads SMNVEV (reference sequence). The CDR3: CASSPYRGNTEAFF. As DNA, the CDR3 is TGTGCCAGCAGTCCGTACAGGGGAAACACTGAAGCTTTCTTT.